The 10 T cell receptor beta chains given below trace back to one sample, sequenced in a study of cytomegalovirus exposure and HLA in healthy donors. Both 60 Vbeta primers and 13 Jbeta primers went into the PCR. Assay: immunoSEQ multiplex PCR; the TCRdb copy retains only in-frame clones and omits some. The data hold roughly 120,000 clones, with about four fifths observed a single time. The sequenced sample consisted of PBMCs. These receptors were collected from a male donor in good health and CMV-seropositive.

The chain combines TRBV5-1 with TRBJ2-5, with TRBD1 identical over 7 bases. Trimming at V came to 0 bases and at J to 13 bases, leaving 12 bases not matched to a gene. This CDR3 comprises 14 residues. The germline V gene encodes CDR1 SGHRS and CDR2 YFSETQ. CDR3 loop: CASSLGRTGDSGYF. CDR3 coding DNA: TGCGCCAGCAGCTTGGGGAGGACAGGAGATTCAGGGTACTTC.

This clone appeared a single time. The chain combines TRBV5-1 with TRBJ1-3; 8 nucleotides align to TRBD1. Germline lookup yields CDR1 SGHRS and CDR2 YFSETQ. Losses at the gene ends were 0 bases for V and 2 bases for J; bases not matched to a gene: 1. This CDR3 has 15 amino acids. The CDR3 region is CASSLAGQAGNTIYF. The CDR3 DNA is TGCGCCAGCAGCTTGGCGGGACAGGCTGGAAACACCATATATTTT.

The chain uses TRBV19 and TRBJ1-1; D is possibly TRBD1 (5 bases). The CDR3 loop spans 15 amino acids. V lost 6 bases, J lost 3 bases, and 17 bases lay in between. Germline CDR1 LNHDA, CDR2 SQIVND (reference sequence). The CDR3 is CASRVGGDGDTEAFF. DNA for the CDR3: TGTGCCAGTAGGGTTGGGGGGGACGGAGACACTGAAGCTTTCTTT.

The chain joins TRBV5-1 to TRBJ2-1; 9 bases are a match to TRBD1. The germline gives CDR1 SGHRS, CDR2 YFSETQ. V dropped 5 bases and J dropped 6; count of bases not matched to a gene: 6. This CDR3 comprises 14 residues. The CDR3 loop reads CASRETGGSNEQFF. CDR3 DNA sequence: TGCGCCAGCAGAGAGACAGGGGGGTCCAATGAGCAGTTCTTC.

The chain couples TRBV6-1 to TRBJ2-3, with D tentatively TRBD1 (6 bases). This CDR3 comprises 12 residues. V dropped 8 bases and J dropped 6 bases, with 12 bases sitting between them. CDR1 and CDR2 (germline): MNHNS, SASEGT. The CDR3 loop is CASAQGWDTQYF. The DNA of the CDR3 is TGTGCCAGCGCACAGGGTTGGGATACGCAGTATTTT.

V is TRBV7-2 and J is TRBJ2-7; 7 positions agree with TRBD2. Germline V gene lookup returns CDR1 SGHTA and CDR2 FQGNSA. J gave up 3 bases and V 5 bases, and 4 bases lay outside the gene matches. The CDR3 runs to 13 residues. The CDR3 is CASSSGVNYEQYF. In nucleotides, the CDR3 is TGTGCCAGCAGCAGCGGGGTCAACTACGAGCAGTACTTC.

The J gene is TRBJ2-2, the V gene TRBV7-2, with a tentative D call TRBD2 (6 bases). The germline gives CDR1 SGHTA, CDR2 FQGNSA. Deletions cut 7 bases from V and 2 bases from J, with 14 bases between. This CDR3 comprises 15 residues. CDR3 in amino acids: CASKAPGLNTGELFF. In DNA, the CDR3 is TGTGCCAGCAAAGCACCGGGACTTAACACCGGGGAGCTGTTTTTT.

V gene TRBV11-3 combines with J gene TRBJ1-3, with unresolved D. The germline V and J ends were trimmed by 3 bases and 3 bases, with 6 bases remaining between them. Per germline, CDR1 SGHNT and CDR2 YENEEA. The CDR3 totals 13 residues. The CDR3 reads CASSFSHGNTIYF. Written as DNA, the CDR3 is TGTGCCAGCAGCTTCAGTCATGGAAACACCATATATTTT.

The rearrangement links TRBV7-8 to TRBJ2-7; 9 bases are a match to TRBD2. V trimming: 1 base; J trimming: 4 bases; junction bases outside the gene matches: 8. The CDR3 spans 16 residues. Germline loops: CDR1 SGHVS, CDR2 FQNEAQ. The CDR3 is CASSLVRGTSSYEQYF. In nucleotides, the CDR3 is TGTGCCAGCAGCTTAGTGCGGGGGACTAGCAGTTACGAGCAGTACTTC. Full variable domain (remainder filled in from reference TRBV7-8 and TRBJ2-7): GAGVSQSPRYKVAKRGQDVALRCDPISGHVSLFWYQQALGQGPEFLTYFQNEAQLDKSGLPSDRFFAERPEGSVSTLKIQRTQQEDSAVYLCASSLVRGTSSYEQYFGPGTRLTVT.

This clone came up a few times. This sequence joins TRBV30 and TRBJ1-1; no reliable D call. The germline CDR1 and CDR2 sequences are GTSNPN and SVGIG (reference sequence). The CDR3 runs to 14 residues. The ends were cut back, 0 bases at V and 0 bases at J, with 8 bases in the middle. CDR3 in amino acids: CAWSVRRVNTEAFF. In nucleotides, the CDR3 is TGTGCCTGGAGTGTCCGGCGGGTGAACACTGAAGCTTTCTTT.